The 4 T cell receptor beta chains given below trace back to one sample, sequenced in a study of T cell changes during pregnancy in multiple sclerosis. Some clones are missing from TCRdb's copy, which holds only in-frame ones; the method was immunoSEQ multiplex PCR. Among over 55,000 clones listed, 70% to 90% were seen once. Sample: peripheral blood, taken in the first trimester of pregnancy. Receptor source: a female donor with multiple sclerosis, enrolled in a pregnancy study.

The chain uses TRBV18 and TRBJ1-1; 8 bases align to TRBD1. The CDR3 is made up of 13 amino acids. The germline CDR1 and CDR2 sequences are KGHSH and LQKENI. V dropped 6 bases and J dropped 3; count of bases not matched to a gene: 3. The CDR3 spells CASSPTGDTEAFF. DNA of the CDR3: TGTGCCAGCTCGCCGACAGGGGACACTGAAGCTTTCTTT.

The CDR3, as DNA: TGCGCCAGCAGCGGACTAGCGGGAGCTAGCACAGATACGCAGTATTTT. Translating it yields CASSGLAGASTDTQYF. This chain uses TRBV5-1 with TRBJ2-3, with 13 bases identical to TRBD2. Germline-derived CDR1 and CDR2 are SGHRS and YFSETQ. The CDR3 is 16 residues long. The V segment lost 4 bases and the J segment 0 bases; nucleotides outside the gene matches: 2.

This clone is a singleton in its sample. J is TRBJ2-1 and V is TRBV28; TRBD1 might be the D (6 bases). Trimming stripped 1 base from V and 5 bases from J, with 12 bases between. Germline CDR1 and CDR2: MDHEN and SYDVKM. CDR3 length equals 15 residues. The CDR3 loop reads CASSLLVQGHNEQFF. Written as DNA, the CDR3 is TGTGCCAGCAGTTTATTAGTACAGGGCCACAATGAGCAGTTCTTC.

The rearrangement links TRBV14 to TRBJ2-7; no clear D gene. Germline V gene data show CDR1 as SGHDN and CDR2 as FVKESK. V was shortened by 0 bases and J by 4 bases, with 10 bases between the two germline ends. This CDR3 is 14 amino acids long. CDR3: CASSQDQVGYEQYF. CDR3 DNA: TGTGCCAGCAGCCAAGATCAAGTCGGGTACGAGCAGTACTTC.